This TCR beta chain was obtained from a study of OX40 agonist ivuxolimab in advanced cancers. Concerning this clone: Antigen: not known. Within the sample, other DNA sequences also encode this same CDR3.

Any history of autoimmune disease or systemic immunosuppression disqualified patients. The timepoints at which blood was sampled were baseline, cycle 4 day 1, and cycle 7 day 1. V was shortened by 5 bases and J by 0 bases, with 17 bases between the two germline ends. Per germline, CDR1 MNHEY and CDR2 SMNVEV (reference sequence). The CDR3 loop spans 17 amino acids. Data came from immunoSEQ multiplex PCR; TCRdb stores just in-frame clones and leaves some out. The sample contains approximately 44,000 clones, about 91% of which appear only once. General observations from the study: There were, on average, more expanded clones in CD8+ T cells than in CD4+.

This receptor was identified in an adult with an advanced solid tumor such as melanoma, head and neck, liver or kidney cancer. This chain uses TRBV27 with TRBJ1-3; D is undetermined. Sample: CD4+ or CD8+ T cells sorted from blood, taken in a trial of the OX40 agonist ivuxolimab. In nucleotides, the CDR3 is TGTGCCAGCAGTCCCCATAGCTTATTACGCTCTGGAAACACCATATATTTT. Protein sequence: CASSPHSLLRSGNTIYF.